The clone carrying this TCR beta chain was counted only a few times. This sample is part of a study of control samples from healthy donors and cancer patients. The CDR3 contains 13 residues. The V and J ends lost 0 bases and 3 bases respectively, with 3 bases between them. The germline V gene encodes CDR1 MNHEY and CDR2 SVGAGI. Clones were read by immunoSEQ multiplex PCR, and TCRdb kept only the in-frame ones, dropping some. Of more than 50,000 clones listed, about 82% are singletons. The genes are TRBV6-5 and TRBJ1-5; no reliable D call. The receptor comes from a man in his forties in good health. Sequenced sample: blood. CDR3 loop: CASSYSVNQPQHF. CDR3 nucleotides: TGTGCCAGCAGTTACTCGGTCAATCAGCCCCAGCATTTT.